The 31 T cell receptor beta chains given below trace back to one sample, sequenced in a study of cytomegalovirus exposure and HLA in healthy donors. A multiplex PCR was run with 60 Vbeta primers and 13 Jbeta primers. The data were produced by immunoSEQ multiplex PCR, yet TCRdb's version contains in-frame clones alone and is incomplete. The sample lists approximately 200,000 clones, over 75% seen once, with 1.5% to 2% in the top ten. The source material was PBMCs. The receptors shown here come from a man between 18 and 35 years old in good health and CMV-seronegative.

The sample holds a few counts of this clone. The CDR3 coding sequence is TGTGCCAGCAGTATCCCCAGTGCCGGGGAGCTGTTTTTT. Amino acid sequence: CASSIPSAGELFF. The gene calls are TRBV28 and TRBJ2-2; D is unclear. Trimming left V 5 bases short and J 6 bases short, with 10 bases between. CDR1 and CDR2 (germline): MDHEN, SYDVKM. This CDR3 comprises 13 residues. The complete variable domain, with remaining parts taken from reference TRBV28 and TRBJ2-2, reads DVKVTQSSRYLVKRTGEKVFLECVQDMDHENMFWYRQDPGLGLRLIYFSYDVKMKEKGDIPEGYSVSREKKERFSLILESASTNQTSMYLCASSIPSAGELFFGEGSRLTVL.

The sample holds a few counts of this clone. J is TRBJ1-1 and V is TRBV11-3; no firm D call. Trimming pared 4 bases from V and 4 bases from J, leaving 10 bases between. The germline V gene has CDR1 SGHNT and CDR2 YENEEA. The CDR3 is 13 residues long. CDR3: CASSSTRGTEAFF. Here the CDR3 DNA reads TGTGCCAGCAGCTCCACTCGTGGCACTGAAGCTTTCTTT.

The J gene is TRBJ2-2, the V gene TRBV7-3; TRBD1 might be the D (6 bases). The V gene lost 1 base and the J gene lost 5 bases, with 11 bases spanning the gap. This CDR3 spans 15 amino acids. Germline lookup yields CDR1 SGHTA and CDR2 FQGTGA. The CDR3 nucleotides read TGTGCCAGCAGCTTAAAACAGGGCGGTACCGGGGAGCTGTTTTTT. Translated, it gives CASSLKQGGTGELFF. The full variable domain, completed using reference TRBV7-3 and TRBJ2-2, is GAGVSQTPSNKVTEKGKYVELRCDPISGHTALYWYRQSLGQGPEFLIYFQGTGAADDSGLPNDRFFAVRPEGSVSTLKIQRTERGDSAVYLCASSLKQGGTGELFFGEGSRLTVL.

The rearrangement links TRBV7-2 to TRBJ2-5; possibly TRBD1 for D (6 bases). The CDR3 is 15 amino acids. From germline, CDR1 is SGHTA and CDR2 FQGNSA. Between the trimmed V and J ends, which lost 1 base and 1 base, there was a span of 10 bases. This CDR3 reads CASSLGGQIQETQYF. In DNA, the CDR3 is TGTGCCAGCAGCTTAGGGGGGCAGATCCAAGAGACCCAGTACTTC.

The chain employs TRBV28 and TRBJ2-5; 10 bases line up with TRBD1. The CDR3 runs 16 residues. Germline CDR1 reads MDHEN; CDR2 reads SYDVKM. V shed 3 bases and J 2 bases; nucleotides not matched to a gene: 6. The CDR3 region is CASSLRQGAGQETQYF. DNA for the CDR3: TGTGCCAGCAGTTTGAGACAGGGGGCTGGTCAAGAGACCCAGTACTTC.

The chain couples TRBV30 to TRBJ2-7, with 8 bases fitting TRBD1. Germline V CDR1 and CDR2: GTSNPN, SVGIG (reference sequence). The CDR3 has 13 residues. With 2 bases clipped from V and 5 bases from J, the junction kept 5 bases outside the gene matches. The CDR3 loop is CAWSSQGEDEQYF. In nucleotides, the CDR3 is TGTGCCTGGAGTTCACAGGGGGAGGACGAGCAGTACTTC.

The V and J genes are TRBV27 and TRBJ2-7, with TRBD1 matching 7 bases. V trimming: 3 bases; J trimming: 1 base; junction bases outside the gene matches: 9. Germline values: CDR1 MNHEY, CDR2 SMNVEV (reference sequence). The CDR3 runs to 16 residues. This CDR3 is CASSLSRQGNSYEQYF. CDR3 sequence (DNA): TGTGCCAGCAGTTTGTCCCGACAGGGAAATTCCTACGAGCAGTACTTC.

In its sample, this clone was seen a few times. The V gene is TRBV7-8, the J gene TRBJ1-4, with 7 positions matching TRBD1. The CDR3 is 14 amino acids. Germline V CDR1 and CDR2: SGHVS, FQNEAQ. Losses at the gene ends were 6 bases for V and 7 bases for J; bases not matched to a gene: 8. The CDR3 protein is CASRTGNGGEKLFF. The DNA of the CDR3 is TGTGCCAGCAGGACAGGGAATGGCGGTGAAAAACTGTTTTTT.

This clone has only one observation. V is TRBV18 and J is TRBJ1-2; 9 positions agree with TRBD1. V shed 5 bases, J shed 5 bases, and the junction held 21 bases outside the gene matches. The germline V gene has CDR1 KGHSH and CDR2 LQKENI. This CDR3 is built from 19 residues. CDR3: CASSDYPGQGVQFWYGYTF. The CDR3 nucleotides read TGTGCCAGCTCAGACTACCCGGGACAGGGCGTCCAGTTTTGGTATGGCTACACCTTC. The full variable domain, rest sourced from reference TRBV18 and TRBJ1-2, is NAGVMQNPRHLVRRRGQEARLRCSPMKGHSHVYWYRQLPEEGLKFMVYLQKENIIDESGMPKERFSAEFPKEGPSILRIQQVVRGDSAAYFCASSDYPGQGVQFWYGYTFGSGTRLTVV.

The V call is TRBV19, the J call TRBJ2-3, with D possibly TRBD2 on 5 matching bases. The CDR3 is 15 residues long. Germline assignment: CDR1 LNHDA and CDR2 SQIVND (reference sequence). V was pared by 2 bases and J by 1 base, with 10 bases between. As DNA, the CDR3 is TGTGCCAGTAGTATAACCTCCGGGGGCACAGATACGCAGTATTTT. Amino acid sequence: CASSITSGGTDTQYF.

CDR3 in amino acids: CASSLVGGAGSNQPQHF. The CDR3 bases are TGTGCCAGCAGCTTAGTGGGGGGGGCCGGGAGCAATCAGCCCCAGCATTTT. The chain employs TRBV7-8 and TRBJ1-5, with D possibly TRBD1 on 6 matching bases. Trimming took off 1 base at V and 1 base at J, with 14 bases between the two ends. Germline assignment: CDR1 SGHVS and CDR2 FQNEAQ. The CDR3 is 17 residues long.

There are a few counts of this clone. V and J are TRBV2 and TRBJ1-2; D is unclear. CDR1 is SNHLY and CDR2 is FYNNEI in the germline V gene. The CDR3 runs 14 residues. Trimming took off 0 bases at V and 6 bases at J, with 11 bases between the two ends. DNA of the CDR3: TGTGCCAGCAGTGAAGCGCTAGCCTCGGATGGCTACACCTTC. Its protein product is CASSEALASDGYTF.

V gene TRBV5-6 combines with J gene TRBJ2-7; D may be TRBD2 (5 bases). V lost 2 bases, J lost 4 bases, and 13 bases lay in between. The CDR3 is made up of 14 amino acids. Germline V gene lookup returns CDR1 SGHDT and CDR2 YYEEEE. This CDR3 is CASSFYGLLYEQYF. CDR3 bases: TGTGCCAGCAGCTTCTATGGACTTCTATACGAGCAGTACTTC. Combining the CDR3 with reference TRBV5-6 and TRBJ2-7 gives the whole variable domain DAGVTQSPTHLIKTRGQQVTLRCSPKSGHDTVSWYQQALGQGPQFIFQYYEEEERQRGNFPDRFSGHQFPNYSSELNVNALLLGDSALYLCASSFYGLLYEQYFGPGTRLTVT.

The chain is built from TRBV6-6 and TRBJ2-6, with a tentative D call TRBD1 (5 bases). Trimming cost V 2 bases and J 0 bases, with 5 bases left between them. From germline, CDR1 is MNHNY and CDR2 SVGAGI (reference sequence). CDR3 length: 15 amino acids. The CDR3 DNA follows: TGTGCCAGCAGTTACAGGGGCTCTGGGGCCAACGTCCTGACTTTC. Residues: CASSYRGSGANVLTF.

The chain combines TRBV2 with TRBJ2-1; 9 bases line up with TRBD1. The CDR3 extends over 14 amino acids. Per germline, CDR1 SNHLY and CDR2 FYNNEI. V shed 4 bases and J 6 bases; nucleotides not matched to a gene: 4. The CDR3 DNA sequence: TGTGCCAGCAGTGTGGGACAGGGAGGCAATGAGCAGTTCTTC. Its protein product is CASSVGQGGNEQFF.

V is TRBV18 and J is TRBJ2-5; no clear D gene. The CDR3 has 13 amino acids. V was shortened by 3 bases and J by 3 bases, with 8 bases between the two germline ends. CDR1 is KGHSH and CDR2 is LQKENI in the germline V gene. CDR3 amino acids: CASSPYTEETQYF. CDR3 sequence (DNA): TGTGCCAGCTCACCGTACACCGAAGAGACCCAGTACTTC.

The CDR3 region is CAWTWGLVGELFF. The CDR3 nucleotides read TGTGCCTGGACCTGGGGACTGGTCGGGGAGCTGTTTTTT. The chain carries TRBV30 and TRBJ2-2, with D maybe TRBD2 (6 bases). Germline V gene sequence: CDR1 GTSNPN, CDR2 SVGIG (reference sequence). CDR3 length: 13 residues. The germline V and J ends were trimmed by 4 bases and 7 bases, with 13 bases remaining between them.

The chain employs TRBV4-3 and TRBJ1-6, with 10 bases aligning to TRBD1. The V segment lost 4 bases and the J segment 8 bases; nucleotides outside the gene matches: 5. The length of the CDR3 is 15 residues. Germline CDR1 reads LGHNA; CDR2 reads YSLEER. The CDR3 bases are TGCGCCAGCAGCCGGTCCGGGACAGGGGATTCACCCCTCCACTTT. This codes for CASSRSGTGDSPLHF.

This clone was seen a few times. The gene calls are TRBV11-2 and TRBJ1-5, with D unresolved. V was clipped by 1 base and J by 4 bases, with 5 bases between them. The CDR3 spans 13 residues. The germline CDR1 and CDR2 sequences are SGHAT and FQNNGV. The CDR3: CASSLVGNQPQHF. CDR3 nucleotide sequence: TGTGCCAGCAGCTTAGTCGGGAATCAGCCCCAGCATTTT.

The J gene is TRBJ2-3, the V gene TRBV28; tentatively, D is TRBD2 (5 bases). V was cut by 3 bases and J by 5 bases, with 15 bases left in between. The length of the CDR3 is 15 residues. Germline CDR1 and CDR2: MDHEN and SYDVKM. The CDR3 coding sequence is TGTGCCAGCAGTTTTATGGGCCCCGCGGGAGATACGCAGTATTTT. Protein: CASSFMGPAGDTQYF.

The chain carries TRBV27 and TRBJ2-7, with 9 bases identical to TRBD1. The CDR3 length is 14 residues. Unmatched junction bases numbered 7, after V lost 6 bases and J lost 4 bases. CDR1 MNHEY and CDR2 SMNVEV come from the germline V gene (reference sequence). CDR3 sequence reads: CASSPGQGKYEQYF. For the CDR3, the DNA is TGTGCCAGCAGCCCCGGACAGGGGAAGTACGAGCAGTACTTC.

This chain joins TRBV7-8 and TRBJ1-1; tentative D call: TRBD1 (5 bases). The CDR3 has 16 amino acids. Germline lookup yields CDR1 SGHVS and CDR2 FQNEAQ. V lost 1 base to trimming and J lost 2 bases, with 14 bases between them. CDR3 region: CASSLGRGRLNTEAFF. The CDR3 region has the DNA TGTGCCAGCAGCTTAGGGAGGGGCAGGCTAAACACTGAAGCTTTCTTT.

The V and J genes are TRBV10-3 and TRBJ1-5, with D perhaps TRBD1 (5 bases). V lost 0 bases, J lost 9 bases, and 15 bases lay in between. The CDR3 loop spans 15 amino acids. In germline, CDR1 is ENHRY, CDR2 SYGVKD. This CDR3 is CAISESGVPRRPQHF. The CDR3 DNA sequence: TGTGCCATCAGTGAGTCAGGGGTCCCCCGAAGGCCCCAGCATTTT.

The DNA for the CDR3 is TGTGCCAGCAGTACTCCCGGGACAGGGGTGCCCGAGCAGTACTTC. Protein product: CASSTPGTGVPEQYF. This chain uses TRBV6-5 with TRBJ2-5; 10 positions match TRBD1. The J call may be in error: the DNA end matches TRBJ2-7 better. The CDR3 extends over 15 amino acids. CDR1 is MNHEY, CDR2 SVGAGI, per germline.

V gene TRBV5-1 combines with J gene TRBJ1-3; 7 bases map to TRBD1. Germline V CDR1 and CDR2: SGHRS, YFSETQ. The CDR3 loop spans 17 amino acids. V lost 0 bases, J lost 0 bases, and 6 bases stayed unmatched. For the CDR3, the DNA is TGCGCCAGCAGCTTGGGGGGGACAGCCGGCTCTGGAAACACCATATATTTT. Translated: CASSLGGTAGSGNTIYF.

The chain is built from TRBV6-1 and TRBJ2-3; 11 positions match TRBD2. From germline, CDR1 is MNHNS and CDR2 SASEGT. V trimming: 0 bases; J trimming: 3 bases; junction bases outside the gene matches: 11. There are 19 residues in the CDR3. The CDR3 DNA follows: TGTGCCAGCAGTGAAGCGGGGGAGACTAGCGGGATGGGTACAGATACGCAGTATTTT. Protein product: CASSEAGETSGMGTDTQYF.

The gene calls are TRBV19 and TRBJ2-7; 7 bases match TRBD1. The CDR3 is 14 residues long. Germline V gives CDR1 LNHDA, CDR2 SQIVND (reference sequence). J gave up 4 bases and V 5 bases, and 8 bases lay outside the gene matches. CDR3 in DNA: TGTGCCAGTAGTCCCAACAGGGGCGGGTACGAGCAGTACTTC. Translation gives CASSPNRGGYEQYF.

This clone came up once. The chain uses TRBV19 and TRBJ2-5; 13 bases map to TRBD2. There are 15 residues in the CDR3. V shed 6 bases, J shed 2 bases, and the junction held 3 bases outside the gene matches. Looked up from germline, CDR1 is LNHDA and CDR2 is SQIVND (reference sequence). The CDR3 here is CASRSLAGGQETQYF. DNA for the CDR3: TGTGCCAGTAGATCACTAGCGGGGGGGCAAGAGACCCAGTACTTC. The full variable domain, with the rest looked up from reference TRBV19 and TRBJ2-5, is DGGITQSPKYLFRKEGQNVTLSCEQNLNHDAMYWYRQDPGQGLRLIYYSQIVNDFQKGDIAEGYSVSREKKESFPLTVTSAQKNPTAFYLCASRSLAGGQETQYFGPGTRLLVL.

The V and J genes are TRBV5-4 and TRBJ2-5; tentative D call: TRBD2 (5 bases). V lost 6 bases and J 0 bases, leaving 12 bases between the germline ends. This CDR3 region has 14 residues. Germline V CDR1 and CDR2: SGHNT, YYREEE (reference sequence). Here the CDR3 reads CASTQGGYQETQYF. The CDR3 coding sequence is TGTGCCAGCACGCAAGGAGGCTACCAAGAGACCCAGTACTTC.

This clone appeared a few times. V is TRBV25-1 and J is TRBJ2-7; perhaps TRBD1 as D (6 bases). Trimming pared 2 bases from V and 0 bases from J, leaving 17 bases between. In germline, CDR1 is MGHDK, CDR2 SYGVNS. The length of the CDR3 is 17 residues. The CDR3 DNA reads TGTGCCAGCAGTGAAATTGGGACACTCCCTCGCTCCTACGAGCAGTACTTC. Amino acid sequence: CASSEIGTLPRSYEQYF.

This clone was counted only a few times. The chain joins TRBV18 to TRBJ2-7; no clear D. The CDR3 has 15 amino acids. V was shortened by 3 bases and J by 1 base, with 13 bases between the two germline ends. Germline V lookup: CDR1 KGHSH, CDR2 LQKENI. The chain's CDR3 is CASSPAGSPSYEQYF. In DNA, the CDR3 is TGTGCCAGCTCACCGGCCGGGTCTCCATCCTACGAGCAGTACTTC.